Listed below are T cell receptor beta chains from one sample, sequenced in a study of CD8 T cells in Susac syndrome. TCRdb re-called the immunoSEQ multiplex PCR reads through MiXCR, storing one row per CDR3 protein. The sample lists hundreds of thousands of distinct CDR3 sequences; 93% were seen once. What was sequenced was CD4+ T cells from PBMCs. Every receptor here comes from a human donor with multiple sclerosis. Each CDR3 is given with its conserved first and last residue. The D gene is left open where the match is weak. Only part of the rows carry a size: once, few, many, or a class if the clone is expanded.

J: TRBJ2-1
V: TRBV9
D: TRBD2
size: .
CDR3: CASSVSGLADYNEQFF
DNA: TGTGCCAGCAGCGTTTCAGGACTAGCGGACTACAATGAGCAGTTCTTC

J: TRBJ2-1
V: TRBV24-1
D: .
size: .
CDR3: CATSDIGASSYNEQFF
DNA: TGTGCCACCAGTGATATTGGGGCGAGCTCCTACAATGAGCAGTTCTTC

J: TRBJ2-3
V: TRBV29-1
D: TRBD1
size: .
CDR3: CSVRDRGPDTQYF
DNA: TGCAGCGTTCGGGACAGGGGGCCAGATACGCAGTATTTT

J: TRBJ2-1
V: TRBV6-2/TRBV6-3
D: TRBD2
size: .
CDR3: CASSSSGGVSNEQFF
DNA: TGTGCCAGCAGTTCCAGCGGGGGGGTAAGCAATGAGCAGTTCTTC

J: TRBJ2-3
V: TRBV7-8
D: TRBD2
size: .
CDR3: CASNPSSGGGTDTQYF
DNA: TGTGCCAGCAACCCAAGCTCGGGGGGAGGCACAGATACGCAGTATTTT

J: TRBJ2-7
V: TRBV27
D: .
size: .
CDR3: CASSSTYKEQYF
DNA: TGTGCCAGCAGTTCTACCTACAAGGAGCAGTACTTC

J: TRBJ2-1
V: TRBV20-1
D: TRBD2
size: .
CDR3: CSARLAGGAYNEQFF
DNA: TGCAGTGCTCGATTAGCGGGAGGGGCCTACAATGAGCAGTTCTTC

J: TRBJ2-7
V: TRBV5-4
D: .
size: .
CDR3: CASSYLRTAPYEQYF
DNA: TGTGCCAGCAGCTATCTCCGGACAGCGCCCTACGAGCAGTACTTC

J: TRBJ1-4
V: TRBV10-3
D: .
size: .
CDR3: CAISESAVLSEKLFF
DNA: TGTGCCATCAGTGAGTCGGCCGTGCTTAGTGAAAAACTGTTTTTT

J: TRBJ1-5
V: TRBV20-1
D: .
size: .
CDR3: CSARARGQFFSNQPQHF
DNA: TGCAGTGCTAGAGCCCGCGGGCAGTTTTTTAGCAATCAGCCCCAGCATTTT

J: TRBJ2-5
V: TRBV7-2
D: .
size: once
CDR3: CASSYRQRGETQYF
DNA: TGTGCCAGCAGCTACCGACAGCGAGGGGAGACCCAGTACTTC

J: TRBJ2-5
V: TRBV12-3/TRBV12-4
D: .
size: .
CDR3: CASSFGTARTPQETQYF
DNA: TGTGCCAGCAGCTTCGGGACCGCACGCACCCCTCAAGAGACCCAGTACTTC

J: TRBJ2-5
V: TRBV29-1
D: TRBD1
size: .
CDR3: CSVGPRQGQETQYF
DNA: TGCAGCGTTGGTCCGAGACAGGGCCAAGAGACCCAGTACTTC

J: TRBJ2-5
V: TRBV4-1
D: TRBD2
size: .
CDR3: CASSQEIAGVSQETQYF
DNA: TGCGCCAGCAGCCAAGAGATAGCGGGAGTTTCCCAAGAGACCCAGTACTTC

J: TRBJ2-2
V: TRBV20-1
D: .
size: .
CDR3: CSADDDSSNTGELFF
DNA: TGCAGTGCAGACGACGATTCTTCGAACACCGGGGAGCTGTTTTTT

J: TRBJ2-1
V: TRBV11-2
D: TRBD2
size: once
CDR3: CASSRWWASGDYEQFF
DNA: TGTGCCAGCAGCCGATGGTGGGCTAGCGGGGATTATGAGCAGTTCTTC

J: TRBJ2-7
V: TRBV3-1
D: .
size: .
CDR3: CASSQDQSRPDSYEQYF
DNA: TGTGCCAGCAGCCAAGACCAGTCTCGGCCTGACTCCTACGAGCAGTACTTC

J: TRBJ2-1
V: TRBV10-3
D: .
size: .
CDR3: CAISESGSPGDGEQFF
DNA: TGTGCCATCAGTGAGTCTGGCTCCCCCGGGGATGGTGAGCAGTTCTTC

J: TRBJ2-5
V: TRBV5-6
D: TRBD2
size: .
CDR3: CASSRLAGGNQETQYF
DNA: TGTGCCAGCAGCCGACTAGCGGGAGGGAACCAAGAGACCCAGTACTTC

J: TRBJ1-5
V: TRBV6-6
D: .
size: .
CDR3: CASSFGPGFSNQPQHF
DNA: .

J: TRBJ2-3
V: TRBV11-3
D: .
size: .
CDR3: CASSLGHRERTDTQYF
DNA: TGTGCCAGCAGCTTAGGACATCGGGAGCGCACAGATACGCAGTATTTT

J: TRBJ2-5
V: TRBV20-1
D: .
size: .
CDR3: CSAPKGGRQETQYF
DNA: TGCAGTGCTCCGAAGGGGGGGAGGCAAGAGACCCAGTACTTC

J: TRBJ2-5
V: TRBV2
D: .
size: .
CDR3: CASSSGTYETQYF
DNA: TGTGCCAGCAGCTCGGGAACGTACGAGACCCAGTACTTC

J: TRBJ1-6
V: TRBV18
D: TRBD1
size: .
CDR3: CASSPITGDSPLHF
DNA: TGTGCCAGCTCACCAATTACAGGGGATTCACCCCTCCACTTT

J: TRBJ1-1
V: TRBV6-2/TRBV6-3
D: TRBD1
size: .
CDR3: CASSRSRTGGMNTEAFF
DNA: TGTGCCAGCAGCCGCTCCCGGACAGGAGGAATGAACACTGAAGCTTTCTTT

J: TRBJ1-1
V: TRBV5-1
D: .
size: .
CDR3: CATRTQGMNTEAFF
DNA: TGCGCCACTAGGACCCAGGGGATGAACACTGAAGCTTTCTTT

J: TRBJ2-1
V: TRBV27
D: .
size: .
CDR3: CASSPWGQEDRGYNEQFF
DNA: TGTGCCAGCAGTCCCTGGGGTCAAGAGGATAGGGGTTACAATGAGCAGTTCTTC

J: TRBJ2-5
V: TRBV6-1
D: TRBD2
size: .
CDR3: CASSPLAGGWETQYF
DNA: TGTGCCAGCAGTCCGCTAGCGGGGGGGTGGGAGACCCAGTACTTC

J: TRBJ2-7
V: TRBV2
D: .
size: .
CDR3: CASSDPGGGSYEQYF
DNA: TGTGCCAGCAGTGATCCCGGGGGTGGCTCCTACGAGCAGTACTTC

J: TRBJ1-1
V: TRBV29-1
D: TRBD1
size: .
CDR3: CSVEEGQEAFF
DNA: TGCAGCGTTGAAGAGGGACAGGAAGCTTTCTTT

J: TRBJ2-5
V: TRBV3-1
D: .
size: .
CDR3: CASSQEGPWGSQYF
DNA: TGTGCCAGCAGCCAAGAGGGTCCGTGGGGGTCACAGTACTTC

J: TRBJ2-3
V: TRBV6-5
D: .
size: .
CDR3: CASSYSGAGADTQYF
DNA: TGTGCCAGCAGTTACTCTGGGGCAGGGGCAGATACGCAGTATTTT

J: TRBJ1-2
V: TRBV20-1
D: TRBD1
size: .
CDR3: CSARDVTGGSGGYTF
DNA: TGCAGTGCTAGAGATGTAACAGGGGGATCGGGTGGCTACACCTTC

J: TRBJ1-1
V: TRBV19
D: .
size: .
CDR3: CASGQQMNTEAFF
DNA: TGTGCCAGTGGGCAGCAGATGAACACTGAAGCTTTCTTT

J: TRBJ1-1
V: TRBV30
D: .
size: .
CDR3: CAWSVPGLGDTEAFF
DNA: TGTGCCTGGAGTGTACCGGGACTGGGGGACACTGAAGCTTTCTTT

J: TRBJ1-5
V: TRBV19
D: .
size: .
CDR3: CASSMDRNQPQHF
DNA: TGTGCCAGTAGTATGGACCGTAATCAGCCCCAGCATTTT

J: TRBJ2-5
V: TRBV4-1
D: TRBD2
size: once
CDR3: CASSLSGVARETQYF
DNA: TGCGCCAGCAGCCTTAGCGGGGTAGCACGGGAGACCCAGTACTTC

J: TRBJ2-3
V: TRBV29-1
D: .
size: .
CDR3: CSVGTGFQQYF
DNA: TGCAGCGTCGGTACAGGTTTTCAGCAGTATTTT

J: TRBJ2-1
V: TRBV7-9
D: .
size: .
CDR3: CASSLVGSGNEQFF
DNA: TGTGCCAGCAGCTTAGTGGGGAGCGGCAATGAGCAGTTCTTC

J: TRBJ2-1
V: TRBV19
D: .
size: .
CDR3: CASSMGQITYNEQFF
DNA: TGTGCCAGTAGTATGGGTCAGATTACCTACAATGAGCAGTTCTTC

J: TRBJ1-2
V: TRBV29-1
D: TRBD1
size: .
CDR3: CSVQTTGGNYGYTF
DNA: TGCAGCGTTCAAACGACAGGGGGCAACTATGGCTACACCTTC

J: TRBJ2-2
V: TRBV12-3/TRBV12-4
D: .
size: .
CDR3: CASSLSGKNTGELFF
DNA: TGTGCCAGCAGTTTATCAGGGAAAAACACCGGGGAGCTGTTTTTT

J: TRBJ2-5
V: TRBV18
D: .
size: many
CDR3: CASSPGETQYF
DNA: TGTGCTAGCAGCCCAGGGGAGACCCAGTACTTC

J: TRBJ2-2
V: TRBV29-1
D: TRBD1
size: .
CDR3: CSVEVRTGVFAGELFF
DNA: TGCAGCGTTGAGGTTAGGACAGGGGTCTTCGCCGGGGAGCTGTTTTTT

J: TRBJ2-2
V: TRBV5-1
D: TRBD1
size: .
CDR3: CASSVPGQGVTGELFF
DNA: TGCGCCAGCAGCGTTCCGGGACAGGGTGTCACCGGGGAGCTGTTTTTT

J: TRBJ2-3
V: TRBV18
D: TRBD2
size: .
CDR3: CASSSGLAGTGTDTQYF
DNA: TGTGCCAGCTCATCGGGACTAGCGGGGACCGGCACAGATACGCAGTATTTT

J: TRBJ2-1
V: TRBV18
D: TRBD1
size: .
CDR3: CASSPRDRYNEQFF
DNA: TGTGCCAGCTCACCACGGGACAGATACAATGAGCAGTTCTTC

J: TRBJ1-2
V: TRBV2
D: .
size: .
CDR3: CASAGPLEGYTF
DNA: TGTGCCAGCGCCGGCCCCTTGGAGGGCTACACCTTC

J: TRBJ1-1
V: TRBV11-2
D: .
size: few
CDR3: CASSQAGLNTEAFF
DNA: TGTGCCAGCAGCCAAGCGGGATTGAACACTGAAGCTTTCTTT

J: TRBJ2-5
V: TRBV2
D: TRBD1
size: .
CDR3: CASSGGQQETQYF
DNA: TGTGCCAGCAGTGGGGGACAGCAAGAGACCCAGTACTTC

J: TRBJ1-4
V: TRBV19
D: TRBD1
size: .
CDR3: CASSIGAPGQGGEKLFF
DNA: TGTGCCAGTAGTATTGGAGCCCCGGGACAGGGAGGGGAAAAACTGTTTTTT

J: TRBJ1-4
V: TRBV20-1
D: .
size: once
CDR3: CSASYGPWEKLFF
DNA: TGCAGTGCTAGTTACGGTCCTTGGGAAAAACTGTTTTTT

J: TRBJ1-2
V: TRBV12-3/TRBV12-4
D: TRBD1
size: .
CDR3: CASSSGQGMRGYTF
DNA: TGTGCCAGCAGTTCCGGACAGGGAATGCGCGGCTACACCTTC

J: TRBJ2-7
V: TRBV3-1
D: .
size: .
CDR3: CASSQTRDTAYEQYF
DNA: TGTGCCAGCAGCCAAACCCGGGACACAGCCTACGAGCAGTACTTC

J: TRBJ1-4
V: TRBV10-3
D: .
size: .
CDR3: CAISEPSGRKLFF
DNA: TGTGCCATCAGTGAGCCCTCCGGGAGAAAACTGTTTTTT